Listed below are T cell receptor beta chains from one sample, sequenced in a study of technical replicates of blood from several donors. Assay: immunoSEQ multiplex PCR; the TCRdb copy retains only in-frame clones and omits some. The sample lists approximately 100,000 clones, over 95% occurring once. Material for sequencing was T cells isolated from PBMCs. All receptors derive from a human donor in good health. CDR3s include the opening cysteine and the closing phenylalanine or tryptophan. Rows give clone size only sometimes, using once, few, many, or a class for an expanded clone.

>TRBJ2-1|TRBV4-1|.
CASSQEGASYNEQFF
>TRBJ2-7|TRBV19|.
CASSITPGQGSEQYF
>TRBJ2-2|TRBV11-3|.
CASSLELNTGELFF
>TRBJ1-2|TRBV5-1|.
CASSLDWTGSGYTF
>TRBJ2-3|TRBV10-3|.
CAISRRTSGDTDTQYF
>TRBJ2-7|TRBV4-1|.
CASSPLAGGPYEQYF
>TRBJ2-7|TRBV7-2|.
CASSTQSGDLLFEQYF
>TRBJ2-7|TRBV5-1|.
CASSLGGGLKGYEQYF
>TRBJ2-5|TRBV28|.
CASSLAQAGGPGGTQYF
>TRBJ2-1|TRBV21-1|.
CASSKEMVPGLAGECYNEQFF
>TRBJ2-1|TRBV9|.
CASSTGLAVYEQFF
>TRBJ2-2|TRBV4-1|.
CASSQALRAGVGGELFF
>TRBJ2-2|TRBV5-1|.
CASSWNDRGRGRWDTGELFF
>TRBJ2-7|TRBV12-1|.
CASSFLKGQGETYEQYF
>TRBJ2-1|TRBV5-1|.
CASSGGLGQEQFF
>TRBJ1-4|TRBV5-4|.
CASSLEGGQEKLFF
>TRBJ2-3|TRBV4-1|.
CASSLGLARGDTQYF
>TRBJ1-2|TRBV5-1|.
CASSLARREAYGYTF
>TRBJ2-7|TRBV7-6|.
CASSLEGRGSSYEQYF
>TRBJ1-5|TRBV27|.
CASSLSSAQPQHF
>TRBJ1-2|TRBV7-2|.
CASDRFNYGYTF
>TRBJ1-5|TRBV6-5|.
CASSYSHNQPQHF
>TRBJ1-2|TRBV4-1|.
CASSAHFDGANYGYTF
>TRBJ1-2|TRBV6-5|once
CASRGGPDSYGYTF
>TRBJ2-2|TRBV6-5|.
CASSYSRGGTGELFF
>TRBJ2-3|TRBV4-1|.
CASSQDERGTDTQYF
>TRBJ2-7|TRBV10-3|.
CAISALGSYRDEQYF